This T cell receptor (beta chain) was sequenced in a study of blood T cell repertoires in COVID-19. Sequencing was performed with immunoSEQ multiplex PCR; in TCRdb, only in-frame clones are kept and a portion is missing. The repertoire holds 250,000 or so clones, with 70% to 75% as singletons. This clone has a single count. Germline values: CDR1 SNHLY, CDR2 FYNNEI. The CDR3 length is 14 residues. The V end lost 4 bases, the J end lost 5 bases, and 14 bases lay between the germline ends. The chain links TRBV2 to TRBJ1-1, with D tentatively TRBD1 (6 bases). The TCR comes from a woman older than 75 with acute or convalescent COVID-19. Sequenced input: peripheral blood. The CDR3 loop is CASSGPRGGTEAFF. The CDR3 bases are TGTGCCAGCAGTGGTCCAAGGGGGGGAACTGAAGCTTTCTTT.